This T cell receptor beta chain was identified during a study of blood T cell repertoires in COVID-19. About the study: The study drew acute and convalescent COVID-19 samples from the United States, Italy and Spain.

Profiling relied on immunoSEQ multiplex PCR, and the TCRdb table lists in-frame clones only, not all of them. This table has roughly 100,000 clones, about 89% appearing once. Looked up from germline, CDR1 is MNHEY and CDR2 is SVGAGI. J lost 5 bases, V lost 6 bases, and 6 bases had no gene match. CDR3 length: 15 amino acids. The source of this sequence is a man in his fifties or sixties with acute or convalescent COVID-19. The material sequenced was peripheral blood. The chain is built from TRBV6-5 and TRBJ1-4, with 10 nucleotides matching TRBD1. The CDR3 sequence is CASSYKTGGNEKLFF. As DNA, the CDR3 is TGTGCCAGCAGCTATAAGACAGGGGGCAATGAAAAACTGTTTTTT.